This TCR beta chain is from a study of early T cells in non-severe SARS-CoV-2 infection. Study-level background: Bulk RNA taken from unsorted whole blood was sequenced, leaving chains unpaired.

Unique molecular identifiers (one per individual cDNA molecule) were attached. One entry per CDR3 protein results from TCRdb running MiXCR on the 5' RACE reads. Of roughly 70,000 distinct CDR3 sequences listed, less than 15% were seen once; the top ten hold roughly 5.3%. This CDR3 has 14 residues. Trimming left V 0 bases short and J 6 bases short, with 11 bases between. Germline assignment: CDR1 GTSNPN and CDR2 SVGIG (reference sequence). The sample consisted of whole blood. The V call is TRBV30, the J call TRBJ2-2; possibly TRBD2 for D (5 bases). This TCR was sampled from an adult who was a healthcare worker with PCR-confirmed SARS-CoV-2 infection or an uninfected control (not recorded which). CDR3 in amino acids: CAWSVFWGAGELFF. CDR3 nucleotides: TGTGCCTGGAGTGTATTTTGGGGAGCCGGGGAGCTGTTTTTT. Variable domain in full (rest from reference TRBV30 and TRBJ2-2): SQTIHQWPATLVQPVGSPLSLECTVEGTSNPNLYWYRQAAGRGLQLLFYSVGIGQISSEVPQNLSASRPQDRQFILSSKKLLLSDSGFYLCAWSVFWGAGELFFGEGSRLTVL.